These T cell receptor beta chains were read from a single sample in a study of T cells in Graves' hyperthyroidism and ophthalmopathy. One entry per CDR3 protein results from TCRdb running MiXCR on the multiplex PCR reads. The profile shows roughly 650,000 distinct CDR3 sequences, around 16% of them singletons. The sample taken for sequencing was blood. The receptors originated from a woman aged 40 to 50 with Graves' ophthalmopathy. Each CDR3 is given with its conserved first and last residue. The order of the fields is J gene, V gene, CDR3 protein.

TRBJ2-5,TRBV5-1,CASGGGVKKETQYF
TRBJ1-4,TRBV27,CASSLSGANEKLFF
TRBJ2-5,TRBV18,CASSPLGGSETQYF
TRBJ2-5,TRBV3-1,CASSQEGGGETQYF
TRBJ1-1,TRBV24-1,CATGGTGNTEAFF
TRBJ1-6,TRBV11-2,CASSAWTGWGSPLHF
TRBJ1-1,TRBV6-2/TRBV6-3,CAAGRVMNTEAFF
TRBJ2-7,TRBV6-1,CASRPGLGLEQYF
TRBJ2-5,TRBV6-1,CASGKRENQETQYF
TRBJ2-3,TRBV11-2,CASSLGHSSTDTQYF
TRBJ2-7,TRBV3-1,CASSPGLAGTVEQYF
TRBJ2-1,TRBV28,CASSLFGSYNEQFF
TRBJ2-3,TRBV20-1,CSVTGNTDTQYF
TRBJ2-7,TRBV20-1,CSAPLPALDRDEQYF
TRBJ2-3,TRBV7-9,CASSLDRTSTRGYF
TRBJ2-5,TRBV3-1,CASSQESETQYF
TRBJ2-5,TRBV6-2/TRBV6-3,CASSYSTNQETQYF
TRBJ1-5,TRBV3-1,CASSQLRGTDQPQHF
TRBJ2-1,TRBV30,CAWSIGTVNEQFF
TRBJ1-2,TRBV2,CASLGRQGPRGVYGYTF
TRBJ2-7,TRBV7-2,CASSLHLSSYEQYF
TRBJ2-3,TRBV13,CASREDGGSDTQYF
TRBJ2-3,TRBV6-4,CASSATGTSGTDTQYF
TRBJ1-1,TRBV3-1,CASSPHPVFMNTEAFF
TRBJ2-2,TRBV7-9,CASSFGRAGELFF